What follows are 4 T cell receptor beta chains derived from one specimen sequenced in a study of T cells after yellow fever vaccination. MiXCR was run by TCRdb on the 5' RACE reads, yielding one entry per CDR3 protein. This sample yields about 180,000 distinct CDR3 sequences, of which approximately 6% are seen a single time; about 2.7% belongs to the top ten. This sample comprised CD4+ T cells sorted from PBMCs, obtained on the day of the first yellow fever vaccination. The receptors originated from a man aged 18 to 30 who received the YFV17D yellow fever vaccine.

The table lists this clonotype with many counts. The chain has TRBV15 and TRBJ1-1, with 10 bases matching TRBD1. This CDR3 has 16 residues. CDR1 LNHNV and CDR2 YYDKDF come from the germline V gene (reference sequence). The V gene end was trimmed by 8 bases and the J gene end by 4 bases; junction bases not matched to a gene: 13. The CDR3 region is CATAPWGDRGGTEAFF. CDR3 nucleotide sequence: TGTGCCACCGCCCCTTGGGGGGACAGGGGAGGCACTGAAGCTTTCTTT.

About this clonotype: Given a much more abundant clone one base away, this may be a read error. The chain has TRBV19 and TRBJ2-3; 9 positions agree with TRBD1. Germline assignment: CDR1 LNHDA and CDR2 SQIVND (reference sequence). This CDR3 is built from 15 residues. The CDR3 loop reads CASSMYRGQVDAQYF. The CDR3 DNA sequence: TGTGCCAGTAGTATGTACAGGGGGCAGGTAGATGCGCAGTATTTT.

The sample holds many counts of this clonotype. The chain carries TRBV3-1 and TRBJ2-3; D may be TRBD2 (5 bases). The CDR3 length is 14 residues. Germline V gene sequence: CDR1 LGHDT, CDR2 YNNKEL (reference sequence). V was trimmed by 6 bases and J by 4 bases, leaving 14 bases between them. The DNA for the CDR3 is TGTGCCAGCAGTCCACTTCTAGCAGCAGATACGCAGTATTTT. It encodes CASSPLLAADTQYF.

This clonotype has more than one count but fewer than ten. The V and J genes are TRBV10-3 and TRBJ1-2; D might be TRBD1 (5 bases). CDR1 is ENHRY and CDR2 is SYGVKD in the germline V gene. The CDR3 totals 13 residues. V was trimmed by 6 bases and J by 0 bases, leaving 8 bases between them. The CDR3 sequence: CAIRGRANYGYTF. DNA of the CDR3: TGTGCCATCAGGGGACGTGCTAACTATGGCTACACCTTC.